Listed below are T cell receptor beta chains from one sample, sequenced in a study of radiotherapy plus CTLA-4 blockade in lung cancer. Assay: immunoSEQ multiplex PCR; the TCRdb copy retains only in-frame clones and omits some. The table includes 89,000 or so clones, around four fifths detected once. The sample here was peripheral blood, taken from a patient treated with radiotherapy plus ipilimumab. Receptor source: a human donor with non-small cell lung cancer who had a partial response to radiotherapy plus ipilimumab. CDR3s leave out the opening cysteine and the closing phenylalanine or tryptophan. A D gene is named only where the DNA matches it firmly.

ASSIAGGLPDTQY,TRBD2,TRBV19
ASSLQQVTEAF,NA,TRBV5-1
ASSSSGYEQY,NA,TRBV11-2
ASSTTPTASYEQY,NA,TRBV27
ASSLGTGALQPQH,TRBD1,TRBV7-9
AWSPGWTGGTQY,TRBD2,TRBV30
ASSPAGSSTDTQY,TRBD2,TRBV7-3
ATGTANEKLF,TRBD1,TRBV2
ASSEAEPREGYT,NA,TRBV6-1
SVSPGLSAGELF,NA,TRBV29-1
ASSFSRYGYT,NA,TRBV28
ASSLGARLAADEQF,TRBD2,TRBV5-1
ASSYRQRSSYEQY,NA,TRBV11-3
ASCGTQWSYEQY,NA,TRBV21-1
ATRRDPNSPLH,NA,TRBV6-5
ASSPTAVTYNEQF,NA,TRBV18
ASSFGRTTSTDTQY,NA,TRBV7-9
ASSPLGAGSQETQY,NA,TRBV11-1
ASSLVVGGDYGYT,NA,TRBV11-2
ASREPGLAYEQY,NA,TRBV25-1
ASSFGGSYEQY,NA,TRBV28
ASSLYFSGQLRNEQF,TRBD1,TRBV11-2
ASSPDQGVHDEQF,TRBD1,TRBV7-8
ASSRGPGGPLETQY,TRBD2,TRBV7-2
ASSRDRVTLH,TRBD1,TRBV11-1
ASITWAPYEQY,NA,TRBV5-8
ASSLSGGGFNEQF,NA,TRBV7-3
AWSGQVNQPQH,NA,TRBV30
AISPHSGGKYYEQY,NA,TRBV10-3
ASSPGTLTHNEQF,NA,TRBV18
ASSEGTGELF,NA,TRBV5-1
ASSLSSRGLDTGELF,NA,TRBV7-9
ASSAARGAKAQETQY,NA,TRBV27
ASSPGQGYSGANVLT,TRBD1,TRBV7-9
ASSLGPVDEQF,NA,TRBV7-9
AISDDPGQPSPFSYEQY,NA,TRBV10-3
ASSIGGGVTLAYGYT,TRBD1,TRBV19
ASSQNPGLAGGRGHEQY,TRBD2,TRBV28
ASSLGPGLTYEQY,TRBD2,TRBV11-2
ASSKLGQTDSGANVLT,NA,TRBV5-1
ASSPRQGDGYT,TRBD1,TRBV18
ASSWGQGDTEAF,TRBD1,TRBV5-4
ASSSGADMYEQY,NA,TRBV19